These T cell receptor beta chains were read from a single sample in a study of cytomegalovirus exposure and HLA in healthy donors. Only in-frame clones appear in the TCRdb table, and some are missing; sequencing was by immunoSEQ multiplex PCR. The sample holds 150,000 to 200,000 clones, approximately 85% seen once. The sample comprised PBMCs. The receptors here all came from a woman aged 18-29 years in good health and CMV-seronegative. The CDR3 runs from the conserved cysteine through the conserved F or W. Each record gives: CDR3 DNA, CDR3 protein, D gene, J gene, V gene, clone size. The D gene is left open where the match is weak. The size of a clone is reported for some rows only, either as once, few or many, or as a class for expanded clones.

cdr3_nt: TGTGCCAGCAGTTACTCGTGGGAGATGAACACTGAAGCTTTCTTT
cdr3_aa: CASSYSWEMNTEAFF
d_call: NA
j_call: TRBJ1-1
v_call: TRBV6-5
clone_size: NA

cdr3_nt: TGTGCCTGGAGGGTACAGGGGGGCACTGAAGCTTTCTTT
cdr3_aa: CAWRVQGGTEAFF
d_call: TRBD1
j_call: TRBJ1-1
v_call: TRBV30
clone_size: NA

cdr3_nt: TGTGCTAGTGGCCTTACAGGGAACGAGCAGTACTTC
cdr3_aa: CASGLTGNEQYF
d_call: NA
j_call: TRBJ2-7
v_call: TRBV12-5
clone_size: once

cdr3_nt: TGTGCCAGCAGCTCCCTTCCAGAGACCCAGTACTTC
cdr3_aa: CASSSLPETQYF
d_call: NA
j_call: TRBJ2-5
v_call: TRBV11-2
clone_size: NA

cdr3_nt: TGTGCCAGCAGCTTGGAACTAGCGGGGAGAGATACGCAGTATTTT
cdr3_aa: CASSLELAGRDTQYF
d_call: TRBD2
j_call: TRBJ2-3
v_call: TRBV5-8
clone_size: NA

cdr3_nt: TGTGCCAGCAGCCGTAGCGGGAGCGGTGCCGGGGAGCTGTTTTTT
cdr3_aa: CASSRSGSGAGELFF
d_call: TRBD2
j_call: TRBJ2-2
v_call: TRBV6-5
clone_size: once

cdr3_nt: TGCGCCAGCAGCCAAGAAAGCGGGGGGGCCGTGGGAGAGACCCAGTACTTC
cdr3_aa: CASSQESGGAVGETQYF
d_call: TRBD2
j_call: TRBJ2-5
v_call: TRBV4-1
clone_size: once

cdr3_nt: TGTGCCAGCAGCCGGGACAGGCTCACCGGCACTTATGGCTACACCTTC
cdr3_aa: CASSRDRLTGTYGYTF
d_call: TRBD1
j_call: TRBJ1-2
v_call: TRBV14
clone_size: NA

cdr3_nt: TGCGCCAGCAGCCTGACTAGCGGGAGTATAGGTGAGCAGTTCTTC
cdr3_aa: CASSLTSGSIGEQFF
d_call: TRBD2
j_call: TRBJ2-1
v_call: TRBV5-1
clone_size: NA

cdr3_nt: TGCGCCAGCAGGCTTGGGCTGAAAGGTACTAATGAAAAACTGTTTTTT
cdr3_aa: CASRLGLKGTNEKLFF
d_call: NA
j_call: TRBJ1-4
v_call: TRBV4-1
clone_size: few

cdr3_nt: TGCGCCAGCAGCTTCGCCGGGGAATATGGCTACACCTTC
cdr3_aa: CASSFAGEYGYTF
d_call: NA
j_call: TRBJ1-2
v_call: TRBV5-1
clone_size: NA

cdr3_nt: TGTGCCAGCAGTTTCGAGCGGGTCTACAATGAGCAGTTCTTC
cdr3_aa: CASSFERVYNEQFF
d_call: NA
j_call: TRBJ2-1
v_call: TRBV27
clone_size: NA

cdr3_nt: TGTGCCAGCAGTTACCAGCGGATGGGCTCCTACGAGCAGTACTTC
cdr3_aa: CASSYQRMGSYEQYF
d_call: NA
j_call: TRBJ2-7
v_call: TRBV6-5
clone_size: NA

cdr3_nt: TGTGCCAGCAGTGATCTGGACAGACAAGAGACCCAGTACTTC
cdr3_aa: CASSDLDRQETQYF
d_call: NA
j_call: TRBJ2-5
v_call: TRBV25-1
clone_size: NA

cdr3_nt: TGTGCCAGCAGCCGCCCTAGCGGGGCGAACACCGGGGAGCTGTTTTTT
cdr3_aa: CASSRPSGANTGELFF
d_call: TRBD2
j_call: TRBJ2-2
v_call: TRBV7-9
clone_size: NA

cdr3_nt: TGTGCCAGCAGCTTGGGTTCTAGCTTGTACGAGCAGTACTTC
cdr3_aa: CASSLGSSLYEQYF
d_call: NA
j_call: TRBJ2-7
v_call: TRBV5-4
clone_size: NA

cdr3_nt: TGTGCCAGCAGCCACTTAACGGGAAACACCGGGGAGCTGTTTTTT
cdr3_aa: CASSHLTGNTGELFF
d_call: NA
j_call: TRBJ2-2
v_call: TRBV7-2
clone_size: few

cdr3_nt: TGCAGCGTTGATTTAAGCGGGGGGAGCTCCTACGAGCAGTACTTC
cdr3_aa: CSVDLSGGSSYEQYF
d_call: TRBD2
j_call: TRBJ2-7
v_call: TRBV29-1
clone_size: NA

cdr3_nt: TGTGCCAGCAGCTCCGAGGCTTCTAGCGGGAGTTGGGTTTATGAGCAGTTCTTC
cdr3_aa: CASSSEASSGSWVYEQFF
d_call: TRBD2
j_call: TRBJ2-1
v_call: TRBV5-6
clone_size: NA

cdr3_nt: TGTGCCAGTGGGACAGTCCGTTCTGAAGCTTTCTTT
cdr3_aa: CASGTVRSEAFF
d_call: TRBD1
j_call: TRBJ1-1
v_call: TRBV6-6
clone_size: NA

cdr3_nt: TGCGCCAGCAGCTTGGAGAGGACATTCAGGGGCGCTGAAGCTTTCTTT
cdr3_aa: CASSLERTFRGAEAFF
d_call: NA
j_call: TRBJ1-1
v_call: TRBV5-1
clone_size: NA

cdr3_nt: TGTGCCAGCACCTTCTGGGGTAGCGGCCAAGAGACCCAGTACTTC
cdr3_aa: CASTFWGSGQETQYF
d_call: NA
j_call: TRBJ2-5
v_call: TRBV27
clone_size: once

cdr3_nt: TGCAGTGCTAGAGCGGAGACCCAGTACTTC
cdr3_aa: CSARAETQYF
d_call: NA
j_call: TRBJ2-5
v_call: TRBV20-1
clone_size: once

cdr3_nt: TGTGCCACCAGCAGATCTAGACTTCGCACAGATACGCAGTATTTT
cdr3_aa: CATSRSRLRTDTQYF
d_call: NA
j_call: TRBJ2-3
v_call: TRBV15
clone_size: NA

cdr3_nt: TGTGCCAGGGGGACTAGCGGGGGGTCCAAAAACATTCAGTACTTC
cdr3_aa: CARGTSGGSKNIQYF
d_call: TRBD2
j_call: TRBJ2-4
v_call: TRBV2
clone_size: once

cdr3_nt: TGTGCCAGCACGTATAGCGGGGGATCCGGGGATACGCAGTATTTT
cdr3_aa: CASTYSGGSGDTQYF
d_call: TRBD2
j_call: TRBJ2-3
v_call: TRBV6-5
clone_size: NA

cdr3_nt: TGTGCCAGCAGAGACGGACAGGTTAATGAAAAACTGTTTTTT
cdr3_aa: CASRDGQVNEKLFF
d_call: TRBD1
j_call: TRBJ1-4
v_call: TRBV25-1
clone_size: NA

cdr3_nt: TGTGCCAGCTCACCTTCCACGGCGGGTGGCTACACCTTC
cdr3_aa: CASSPSTAGGYTF
d_call: NA
j_call: TRBJ1-2
v_call: TRBV18
clone_size: NA

cdr3_nt: TGTGCCAGCAGCTTCCCTAGAGGGGAGACCCAGTACTTC
cdr3_aa: CASSFPRGETQYF
d_call: NA
j_call: TRBJ2-5
v_call: TRBV5-8
clone_size: NA

cdr3_nt: TGCGCCAGCAGCCTCGGACAGGAAGCCAACGTCCTGACTTTC
cdr3_aa: CASSLGQEANVLTF
d_call: TRBD1
j_call: TRBJ2-6
v_call: TRBV4-1
clone_size: NA

cdr3_nt: TGTGCCAGCAGCCAGGGACTAGCAGAGACCCAGTACTTC
cdr3_aa: CASSQGLAETQYF
d_call: TRBD2
j_call: TRBJ2-5
v_call: TRBV5-6
clone_size: once

cdr3_nt: TGTGCCAGTTCGACTGCAAGCTCCTACAATGAGCAGTTCTTC
cdr3_aa: CASSTASSYNEQFF
d_call: NA
j_call: TRBJ2-1
v_call: TRBV27
clone_size: NA

cdr3_nt: TGCGCCAGACGGACAGGGGAGAACACTGAAGCTTTCTTT
cdr3_aa: CARRTGENTEAFF
d_call: TRBD1
j_call: TRBJ1-1
v_call: TRBV10-2
clone_size: NA

cdr3_nt: TGTGCCAGCAGTTTATTAGGGCAGGGCGGGGACACTGAAGCTTTCTTT
cdr3_aa: CASSLLGQGGDTEAFF
d_call: NA
j_call: TRBJ1-1
v_call: TRBV28
clone_size: once

cdr3_nt: TGTGCCAGCAGCCGTCAGGGGGCTGGGGCCAACGTCCTGACTTTC
cdr3_aa: CASSRQGAGANVLTF
d_call: TRBD1
j_call: TRBJ2-6
v_call: TRBV11-2
clone_size: once

cdr3_nt: TGTGCCAGCAATTACGTACCGGGACTAGCGGGAGGGCCACCCGGCACAGATACGCAGTATTTT
cdr3_aa: CASNYVPGLAGGPPGTDTQYF
d_call: TRBD2
j_call: TRBJ2-3
v_call: TRBV28
clone_size: NA

cdr3_nt: TGTGCCGAAACAGGGTCACCCACCGGGGAGCTGTTTTTT
cdr3_aa: CAETGSPTGELFF
d_call: NA
j_call: TRBJ2-2
v_call: TRBV30
clone_size: NA